This record concerns one TCR beta chain sequence. CDR1 is SQVTM and CDR2 is ANQGSEA in the germline V gene. This CDR3 has 15 residues. Deletions cut 5 bases from V and 0 bases from J, with 13 bases between. The source of the sample is a study of blood T cell repertoires in COVID-19. Data came from immunoSEQ multiplex PCR; TCRdb stores just in-frame clones and leaves some out. Of approximately 88,000 clones detected, 60% to 85% appear once; the ten largest clones hold about 8.7%. V and J are TRBV29-1 and TRBJ2-2; tentative D call: TRBD2 (6 bases). The clonotype comes from a man in his fifties or sixties who had recovered from COVID-19. The specimen was peripheral blood. CDR3 bases: TGCAGCGTTAAGGTGTCGGGGGCGAACACCGGGGAGCTGTTTTTT. It codes for CSVKVSGANTGELFF.